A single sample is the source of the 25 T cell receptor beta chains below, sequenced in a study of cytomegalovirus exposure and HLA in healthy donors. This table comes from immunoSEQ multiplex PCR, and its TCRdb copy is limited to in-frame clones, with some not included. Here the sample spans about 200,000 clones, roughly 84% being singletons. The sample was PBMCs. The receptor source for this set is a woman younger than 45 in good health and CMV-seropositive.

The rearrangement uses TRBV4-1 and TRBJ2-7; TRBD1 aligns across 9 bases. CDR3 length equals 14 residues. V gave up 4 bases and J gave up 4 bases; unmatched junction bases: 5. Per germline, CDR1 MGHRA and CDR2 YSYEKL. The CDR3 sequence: CASSPGQGGYEQYF. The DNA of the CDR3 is TGCGCCAGCAGCCCGGGACAGGGTGGATACGAGCAGTACTTC.

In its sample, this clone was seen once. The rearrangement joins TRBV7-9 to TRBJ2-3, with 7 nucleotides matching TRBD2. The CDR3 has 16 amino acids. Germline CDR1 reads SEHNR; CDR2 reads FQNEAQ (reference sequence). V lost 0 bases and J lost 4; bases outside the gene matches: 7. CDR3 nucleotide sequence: TGTGCCAGCAGCTTAGCTGCGGGAGAGAGTTCAGATACGCAGTATTTT. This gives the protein CASSLAAGESSDTQYF.

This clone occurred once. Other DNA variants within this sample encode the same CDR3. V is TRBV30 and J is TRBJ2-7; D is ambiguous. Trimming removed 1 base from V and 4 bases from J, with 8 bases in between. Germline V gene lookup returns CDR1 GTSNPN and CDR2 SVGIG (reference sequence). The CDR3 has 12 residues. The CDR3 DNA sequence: TGTGCCTGGAGTGCCAGTTCGTACGAGCAGTACTTC. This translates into CAWSASSYEQYF.

DNA of the CDR3: TGTGCCAGCAGCCAAGGGCTACAGCTGAACACTGAAGCTTTCTTT. Translation gives CASSQGLQLNTEAFF. V gene TRBV4-2 combines with J gene TRBJ1-1; D is ambiguous. V was pared by 1 base and J by 0 bases, with 9 bases between. The V gene's germline CDR1 is LGHNA and CDR2 YNFKEQ. The CDR3 runs to 15 residues.

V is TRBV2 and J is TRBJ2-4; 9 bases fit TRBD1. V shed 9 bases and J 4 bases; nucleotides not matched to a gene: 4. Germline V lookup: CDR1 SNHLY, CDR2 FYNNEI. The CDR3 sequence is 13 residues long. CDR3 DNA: TGTGCCAGACGAGGACAGGGGAAAAACATTCAGTACTTC. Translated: CARRGQGKNIQYF. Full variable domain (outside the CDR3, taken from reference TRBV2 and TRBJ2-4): EPEVTQTPSHQVTQMGQEVILRCVPISNHLYFYWYRQILGQKVEFLVSFYNNEISEKSEIFDDQFSVERPDGSNFTLKIRSTKLEDSAMYFCARRGQGKNIQYFGAGTRLSVL.

CDR3 residues: CASSYGLSLEAFF. The DNA of the CDR3 is TGTGCCAGCAGTTACGGGCTCTCACTGGAAGCTTTCTTT. The J gene is TRBJ1-1, the V gene TRBV6-5, with D hard to call. Germline V CDR1 and CDR2: MNHEY, SVGAGI. This CDR3 is 13 amino acids long. V gave up 2 bases and J gave up 8 bases, with 12 bases separating them.

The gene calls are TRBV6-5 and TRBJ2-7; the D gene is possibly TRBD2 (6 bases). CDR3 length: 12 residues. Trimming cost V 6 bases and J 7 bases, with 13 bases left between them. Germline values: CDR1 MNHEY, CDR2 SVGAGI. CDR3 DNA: TGTGCCAGCAGCTCTAGCGAACAGGAGCAGTACTTC. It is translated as CASSSSEQEQYF.

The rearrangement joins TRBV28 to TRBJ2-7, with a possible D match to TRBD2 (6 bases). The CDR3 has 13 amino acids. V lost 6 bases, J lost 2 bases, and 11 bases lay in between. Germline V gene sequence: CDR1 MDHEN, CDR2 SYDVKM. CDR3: CASREGGTYEQYF. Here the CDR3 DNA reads TGTGCCAGCAGAGAGGGAGGTACCTACGAGCAGTACTTC.

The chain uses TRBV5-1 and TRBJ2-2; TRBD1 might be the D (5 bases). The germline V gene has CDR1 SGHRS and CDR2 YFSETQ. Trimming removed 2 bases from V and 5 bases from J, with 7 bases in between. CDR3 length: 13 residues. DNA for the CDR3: TGCGCCAGCAGCTTCCCAGGGACCGGGGAGCTGTTTTTT. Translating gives CASSFPGTGELFF. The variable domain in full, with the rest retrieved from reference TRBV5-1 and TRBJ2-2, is KAGVTQTPRYLIKTRGQQVTLSCSPISGHRSVSWYQQTPGQGLQFLFEYFSETQRNKGNFPGRFSGRQFSNSRSEMNVSTLELGDSALYLCASSFPGTGELFFGEGSRLTVL.

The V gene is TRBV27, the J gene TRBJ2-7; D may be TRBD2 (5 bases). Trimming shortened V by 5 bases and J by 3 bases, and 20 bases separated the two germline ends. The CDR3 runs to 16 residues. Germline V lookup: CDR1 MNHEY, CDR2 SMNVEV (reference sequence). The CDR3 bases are TGTGCCAGCAGTCTAGCTTTCCTCGGCACTGTCTACGAGCAGTACTTC. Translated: CASSLAFLGTVYEQYF.

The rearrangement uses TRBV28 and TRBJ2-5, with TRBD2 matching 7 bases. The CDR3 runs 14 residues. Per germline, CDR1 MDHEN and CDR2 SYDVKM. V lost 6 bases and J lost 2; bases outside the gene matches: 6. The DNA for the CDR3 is TGTGCCAGCAGCTTTCTAGCGGAACAAGAGACCCAGTACTTC. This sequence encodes CASSFLAEQETQYF.

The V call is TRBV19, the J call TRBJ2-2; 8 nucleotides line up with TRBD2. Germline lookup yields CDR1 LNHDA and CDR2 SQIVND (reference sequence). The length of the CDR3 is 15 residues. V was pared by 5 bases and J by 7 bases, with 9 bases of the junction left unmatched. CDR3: CASSLPGLAFGELFF. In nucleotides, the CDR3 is TGTGCCAGTAGTCTCCCCGGACTAGCCTTCGGGGAGCTGTTTTTT.

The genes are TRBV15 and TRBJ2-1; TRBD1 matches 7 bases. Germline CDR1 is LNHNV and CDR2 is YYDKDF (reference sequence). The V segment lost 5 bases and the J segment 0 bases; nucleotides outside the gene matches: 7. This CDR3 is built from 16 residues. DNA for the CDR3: TGTGCCACCAGCGGGGGACAGATTCGCTCCTACAATGAGCAGTTCTTC. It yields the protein CATSGGQIRSYNEQFF.

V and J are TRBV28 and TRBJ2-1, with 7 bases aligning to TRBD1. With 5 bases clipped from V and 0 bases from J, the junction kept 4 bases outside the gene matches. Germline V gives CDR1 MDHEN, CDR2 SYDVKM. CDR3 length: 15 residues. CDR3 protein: CASSTGQASYNEQFF. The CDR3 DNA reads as TGTGCCAGCAGTACCGGACAGGCCTCCTACAATGAGCAGTTCTTC.

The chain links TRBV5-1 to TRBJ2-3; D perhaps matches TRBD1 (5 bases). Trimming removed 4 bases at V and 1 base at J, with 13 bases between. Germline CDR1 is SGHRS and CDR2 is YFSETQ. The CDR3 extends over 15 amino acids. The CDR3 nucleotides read TGCGCCAGCAGCCATGGGGCCTCGGGCACAGATACGCAGTATTTT. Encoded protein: CASSHGASGTDTQYF.

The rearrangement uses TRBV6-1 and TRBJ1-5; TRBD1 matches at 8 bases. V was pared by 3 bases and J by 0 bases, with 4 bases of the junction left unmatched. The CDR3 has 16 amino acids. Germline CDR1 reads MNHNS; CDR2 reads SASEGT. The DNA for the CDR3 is TGTGCCAGCAGTGATTCCAGGGGGCATAGCAATCAGCCCCAGCATTTT. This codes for CASSDSRGHSNQPQHF.

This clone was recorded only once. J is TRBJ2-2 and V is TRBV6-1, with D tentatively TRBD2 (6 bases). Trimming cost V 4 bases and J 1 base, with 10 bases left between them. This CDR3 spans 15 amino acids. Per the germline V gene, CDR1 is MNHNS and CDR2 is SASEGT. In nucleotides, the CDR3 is TGTGCCAGCAGTGTTACTAGCCGGAACACCGGGGAGCTGTTTTTT. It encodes CASSVTSRNTGELFF.

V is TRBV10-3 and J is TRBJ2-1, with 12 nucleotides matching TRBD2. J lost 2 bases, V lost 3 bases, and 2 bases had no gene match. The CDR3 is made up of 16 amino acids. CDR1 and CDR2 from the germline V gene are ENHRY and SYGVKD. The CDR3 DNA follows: TGTGCCATCAGTGATAGACTAGCGGGAGCCTACAATGAGCAGTTCTTC. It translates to CAISDRLAGAYNEQFF.

This chain's CDR3 is CASSEFWGTGGRKLFF. The CDR3 bases are TGTGCCAGCAGTGAATTTTGGGGGACAGGGGGCCGAAAACTGTTTTTT. The chain joins TRBV6-1 to TRBJ1-4, with 12 bases fitting TRBD1. Germline V gene data show CDR1 as MNHNS and CDR2 as SASEGT. V trimming: 2 bases; J trimming: 10 bases; junction bases outside the gene matches: 8. CDR3 length: 16 residues.

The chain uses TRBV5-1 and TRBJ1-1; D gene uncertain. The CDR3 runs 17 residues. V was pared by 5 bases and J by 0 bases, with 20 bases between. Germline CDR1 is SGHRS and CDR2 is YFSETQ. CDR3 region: CASRRWAASSMNTEAFF. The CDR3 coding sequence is TGCGCCAGCAGACGTTGGGCAGCCAGCTCCATGAACACTGAAGCTTTCTTT.

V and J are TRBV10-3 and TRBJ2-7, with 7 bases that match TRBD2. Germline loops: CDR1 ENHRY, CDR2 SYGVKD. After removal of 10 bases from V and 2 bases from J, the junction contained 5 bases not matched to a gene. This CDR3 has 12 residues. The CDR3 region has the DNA TGTGCCACCCGCGGGACTACCTACGAGCAGTACTTC. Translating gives CATRGTTYEQYF.

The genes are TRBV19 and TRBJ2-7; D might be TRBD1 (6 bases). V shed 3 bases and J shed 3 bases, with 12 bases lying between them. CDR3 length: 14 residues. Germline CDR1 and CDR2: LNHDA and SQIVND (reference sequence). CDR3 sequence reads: CASSIRDNLYEQYF. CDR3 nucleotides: TGTGCCAGTAGTATTAGGGACAACCTCTACGAGCAGTACTTC.

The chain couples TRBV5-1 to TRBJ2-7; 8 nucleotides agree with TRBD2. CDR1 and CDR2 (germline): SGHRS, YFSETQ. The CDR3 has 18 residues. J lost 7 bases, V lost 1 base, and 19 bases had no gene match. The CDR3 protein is CASSLNGRAQSPFREQYF. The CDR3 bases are TGCGCCAGCAGCTTGAACGGGAGGGCTCAGTCCCCCTTCCGGGAGCAGTACTTC. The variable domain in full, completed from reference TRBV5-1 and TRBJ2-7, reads KAGVTQTPRYLIKTRGQQVTLSCSPISGHRSVSWYQQTPGQGLQFLFEYFSETQRNKGNFPGRFSGRQFSNSRSEMNVSTLELGDSALYLCASSLNGRAQSPFREQYFGPGTRLTVT.

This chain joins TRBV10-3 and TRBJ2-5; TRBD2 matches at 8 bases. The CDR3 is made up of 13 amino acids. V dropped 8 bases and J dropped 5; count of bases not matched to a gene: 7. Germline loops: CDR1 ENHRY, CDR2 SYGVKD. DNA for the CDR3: TGTGCCATCGGCGGGGGGCAGTCGGAGACCCAGTACTTC. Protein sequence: CAIGGGQSETQYF.

The CDR3 DNA is TGTGCCAGCAGCGCAGGACAGGGTGACAATGAGCAGTTCTTC. Its translation is CASSAGQGDNEQFF. V is TRBV9 and J is TRBJ2-1, with 8 nucleotides matching TRBD1. The germline CDR1 and CDR2 sequences are SGDLS and YYNGEE. V lost 3 bases and J lost 5; bases outside the gene matches: 4. The CDR3 is made up of 14 amino acids.